Reported below is one TCR beta chain. CDR1 SGHAT and CDR2 FQNNGV come from the germline V gene. Trimming pared 3 bases from V and 2 bases from J, leaving 7 bases between. The length of the CDR3 is 13 residues. The sample belongs to a study of blood T cell repertoires in COVID-19. Background on the study: COVID-19 samples collected from the United States, Italy and Spain covered acute and convalescent phases.

The table came from immunoSEQ multiplex PCR; TCRdb's copy has only in-frame clones and leaves some out. The profile shows about 80,000 clones, about four fifths of them singletons. Material for sequencing was peripheral blood. The clonotype was recovered from a human donor in a cohort sampled during active COVID-19. This chain joins TRBV11-2 and TRBJ1-1; a weak D match, TRBD1 (5 bases). CDR3 protein: CASSLTDNTEAFF. The CDR3 nucleotides read TGTGCCAGCAGCTTGACAGACAACACTGAAGCTTTCTTT.